This T cell receptor beta chain was captured by sequencing in a study of control samples from healthy donors and cancer patients. V was clipped by 3 bases and J by 0 bases, with 11 bases between them. Germline assignment: CDR1 MNHNS and CDR2 SASEGT. This CDR3 region has 15 residues. Here immunoSEQ multiplex PCR was the method, and the copy in TCRdb shows in-frame clones only, minus some. The data contain 90,000 or so clones, 88% of them singletons. This sequence was found in a woman between 70 and 85 years old in good health. The sequencing input was blood. The gene calls are TRBV6-1 and TRBJ1-1; TRBD1 is a possible D gene (5 bases). The DNA of the CDR3 is TGTGCCAGCAGTGACATAGGGACCCTGAACACTGAAGCTTTCTTT. It encodes CASSDIGTLNTEAFF.